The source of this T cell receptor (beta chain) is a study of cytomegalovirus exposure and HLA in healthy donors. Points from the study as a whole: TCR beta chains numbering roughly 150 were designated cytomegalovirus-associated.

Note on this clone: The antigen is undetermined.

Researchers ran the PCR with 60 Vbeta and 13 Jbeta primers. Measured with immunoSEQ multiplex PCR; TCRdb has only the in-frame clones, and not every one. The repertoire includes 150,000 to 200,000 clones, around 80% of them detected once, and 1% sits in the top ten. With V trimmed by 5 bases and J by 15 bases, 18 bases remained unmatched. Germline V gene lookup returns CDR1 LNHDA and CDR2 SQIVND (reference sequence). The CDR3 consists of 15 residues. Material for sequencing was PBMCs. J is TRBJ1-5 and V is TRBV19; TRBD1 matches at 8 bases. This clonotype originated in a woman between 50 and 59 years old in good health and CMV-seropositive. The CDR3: CASSAGTGRFSGGHF. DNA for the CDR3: TGTGCCAGTAGTGCCGGGACAGGAAGGTTCTCCGGAGGGCATTTT.